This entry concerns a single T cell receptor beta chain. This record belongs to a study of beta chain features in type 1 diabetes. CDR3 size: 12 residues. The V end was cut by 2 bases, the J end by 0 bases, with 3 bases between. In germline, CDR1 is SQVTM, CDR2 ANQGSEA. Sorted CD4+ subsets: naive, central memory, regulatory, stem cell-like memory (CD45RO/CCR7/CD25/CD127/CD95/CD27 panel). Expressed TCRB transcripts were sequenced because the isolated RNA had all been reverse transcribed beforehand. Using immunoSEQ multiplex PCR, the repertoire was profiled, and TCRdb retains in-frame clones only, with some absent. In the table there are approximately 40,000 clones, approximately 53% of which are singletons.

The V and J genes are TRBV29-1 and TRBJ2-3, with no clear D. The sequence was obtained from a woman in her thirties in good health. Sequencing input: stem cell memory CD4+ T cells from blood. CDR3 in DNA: TGCAGCGTTGAAACTAGCACAGATACGCAGTATTTT. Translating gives CSVETSTDTQYF.